This TCR beta chain was recorded in a study of shared clonotypes between healthy human individuals. About this clone itself: This sample includes further DNA sequences coding for the same CDR3.

The germline gives CDR1 SGHRS, CDR2 YFSETQ. Trimming removed 4 bases at V and 3 bases at J, with 7 bases between. There are 13 residues in the CDR3. An assay was performed, and its level was deep. This table comes from immunoSEQ multiplex PCR, and its TCRdb copy is limited to in-frame clones, with some not included. The data contain about 1.1 million clones, 75% to 80% of them singletons. The sequence derives from a man aged 18 to 35 in good health. Some clones in this sample may be carry-over from other donors' samples. What was sequenced was memory CD4+ T cells from PBMCs. The subset here: CD45RA-negative fraction. The V call is TRBV5-1, the J call TRBJ1-4; D is possibly TRBD1 (5 bases). CDR3 loop: CASSRGANEKLFF. CDR3 DNA sequence: TGCGCCAGCAGCCGGGGGGCTAATGAAAAACTGTTTTTT.